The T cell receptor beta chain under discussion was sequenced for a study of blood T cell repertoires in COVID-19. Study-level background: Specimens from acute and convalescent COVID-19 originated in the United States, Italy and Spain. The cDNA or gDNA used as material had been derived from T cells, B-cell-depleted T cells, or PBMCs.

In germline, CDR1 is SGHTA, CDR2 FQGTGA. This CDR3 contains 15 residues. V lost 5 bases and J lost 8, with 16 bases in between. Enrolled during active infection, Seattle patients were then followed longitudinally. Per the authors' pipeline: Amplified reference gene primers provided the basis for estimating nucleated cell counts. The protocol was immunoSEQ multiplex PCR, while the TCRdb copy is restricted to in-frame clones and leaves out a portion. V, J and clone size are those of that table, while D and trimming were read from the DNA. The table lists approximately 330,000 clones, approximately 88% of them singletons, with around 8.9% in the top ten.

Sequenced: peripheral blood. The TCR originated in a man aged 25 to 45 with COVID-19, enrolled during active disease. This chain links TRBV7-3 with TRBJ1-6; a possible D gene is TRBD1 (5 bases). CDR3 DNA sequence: TGTGCCAGCAGCCCCGGCAGGGTCGAGGATTCACCCCTCCACTTT. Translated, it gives CASSPGRVEDSPLHF.